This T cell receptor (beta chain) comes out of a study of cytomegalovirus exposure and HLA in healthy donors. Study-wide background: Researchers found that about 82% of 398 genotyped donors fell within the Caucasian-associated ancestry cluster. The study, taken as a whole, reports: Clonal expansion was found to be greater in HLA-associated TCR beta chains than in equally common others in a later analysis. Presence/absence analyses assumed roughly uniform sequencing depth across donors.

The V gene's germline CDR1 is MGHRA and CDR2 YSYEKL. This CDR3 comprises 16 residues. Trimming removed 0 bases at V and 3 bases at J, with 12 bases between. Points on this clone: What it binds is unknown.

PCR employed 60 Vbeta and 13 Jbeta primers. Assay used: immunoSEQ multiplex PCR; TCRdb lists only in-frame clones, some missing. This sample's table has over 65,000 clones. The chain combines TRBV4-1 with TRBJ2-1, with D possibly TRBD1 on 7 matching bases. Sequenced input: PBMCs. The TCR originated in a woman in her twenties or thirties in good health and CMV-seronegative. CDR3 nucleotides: TGCGCCAGCAGCCAAGATTGGAGGGGGCGCTACAATGAGCAGTTCTTC. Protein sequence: CASSQDWRGRYNEQFF.